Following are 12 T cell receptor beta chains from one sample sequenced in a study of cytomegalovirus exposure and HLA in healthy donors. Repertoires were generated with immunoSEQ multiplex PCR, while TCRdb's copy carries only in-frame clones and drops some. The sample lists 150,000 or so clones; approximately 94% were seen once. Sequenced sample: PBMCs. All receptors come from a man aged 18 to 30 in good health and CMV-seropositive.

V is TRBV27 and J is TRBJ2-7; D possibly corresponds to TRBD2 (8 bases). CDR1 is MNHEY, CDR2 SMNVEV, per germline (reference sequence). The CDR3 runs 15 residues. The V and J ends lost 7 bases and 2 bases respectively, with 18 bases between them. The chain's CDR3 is CASTHPGRGPYEQYF. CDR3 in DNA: TGTGCCAGCACCCACCCCGGGAGGGGGCCCTACGAGCAGTACTTC.

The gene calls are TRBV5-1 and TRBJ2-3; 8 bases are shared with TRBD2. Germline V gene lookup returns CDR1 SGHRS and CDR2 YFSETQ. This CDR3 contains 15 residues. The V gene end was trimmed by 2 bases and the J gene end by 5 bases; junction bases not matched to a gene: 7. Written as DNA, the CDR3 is TGCGCCAGCAGCTTCGGGGGGGCACAGGGAGATACGCAGTATTTT. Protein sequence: CASSFGGAQGDTQYF.

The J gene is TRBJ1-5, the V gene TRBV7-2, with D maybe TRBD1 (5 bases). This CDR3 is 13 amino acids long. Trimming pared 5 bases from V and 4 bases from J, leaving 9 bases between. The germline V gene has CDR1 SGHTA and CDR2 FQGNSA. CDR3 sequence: CASSTRGNQPQHF. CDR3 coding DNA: TGTGCCAGCAGCACTCGGGGGAATCAGCCCCAGCATTTT.

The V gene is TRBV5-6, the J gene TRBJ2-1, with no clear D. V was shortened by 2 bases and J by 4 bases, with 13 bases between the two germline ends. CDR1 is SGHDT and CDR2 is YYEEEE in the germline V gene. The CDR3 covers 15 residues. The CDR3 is CASSFTRLLYNEQFF. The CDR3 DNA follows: TGTGCCAGCAGCTTTACACGACTGCTGTACAATGAGCAGTTCTTC.

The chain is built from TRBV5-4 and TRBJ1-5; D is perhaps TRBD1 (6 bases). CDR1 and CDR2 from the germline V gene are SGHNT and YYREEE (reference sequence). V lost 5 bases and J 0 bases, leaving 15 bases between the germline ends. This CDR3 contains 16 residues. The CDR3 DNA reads TGTGCCAGCAGTTTGAAATCGGGACATAGCAATCAGCCCCAGCATTTT. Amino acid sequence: CASSLKSGHSNQPQHF.

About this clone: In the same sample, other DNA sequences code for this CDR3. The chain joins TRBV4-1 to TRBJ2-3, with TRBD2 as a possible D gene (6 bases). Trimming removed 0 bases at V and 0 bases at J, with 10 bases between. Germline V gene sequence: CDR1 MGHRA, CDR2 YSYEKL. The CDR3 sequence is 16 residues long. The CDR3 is CASSQDPGSSTDTQYF. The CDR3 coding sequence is TGCGCCAGCAGCCAAGACCCCGGGAGTAGCACAGATACGCAGTATTTT.

The CDR3 bases are TGTGCCAGCAGCTTTCCCTCTCAACAGGGTAGCTGCCATTCGGGGGGCAGCAATCAGCCCCAGCATTTT. This codes for CASSFPSQQGSCHSGGSNQPQHF. This sequence joins TRBV12-1 and TRBJ1-5. TRBV12-1 is marked as a pseudogene. The CDR3 spans 23 residues.

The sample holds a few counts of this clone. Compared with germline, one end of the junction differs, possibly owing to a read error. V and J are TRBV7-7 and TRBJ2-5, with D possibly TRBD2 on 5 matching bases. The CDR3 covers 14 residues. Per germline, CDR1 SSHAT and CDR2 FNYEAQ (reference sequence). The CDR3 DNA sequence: TGTGCTAGCAGCGACGGGATTTATGGCGAGACCCAGTACTTC. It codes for CASSDGIYGETQYF.

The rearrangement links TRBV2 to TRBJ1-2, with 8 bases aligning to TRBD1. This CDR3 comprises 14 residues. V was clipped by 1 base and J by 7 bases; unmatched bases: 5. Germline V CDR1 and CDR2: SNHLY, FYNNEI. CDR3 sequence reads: CASSEEGRGPGYTF. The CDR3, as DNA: TGTGCCAGCAGTGAAGAAGGCAGGGGGCCTGGCTACACCTTC.

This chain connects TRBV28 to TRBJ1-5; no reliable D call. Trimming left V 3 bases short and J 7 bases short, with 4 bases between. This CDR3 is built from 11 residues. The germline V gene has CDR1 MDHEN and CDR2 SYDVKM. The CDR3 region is CASSFGQPQHF. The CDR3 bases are TGTGCCAGCAGTTTCGGGCAGCCCCAGCATTTT.

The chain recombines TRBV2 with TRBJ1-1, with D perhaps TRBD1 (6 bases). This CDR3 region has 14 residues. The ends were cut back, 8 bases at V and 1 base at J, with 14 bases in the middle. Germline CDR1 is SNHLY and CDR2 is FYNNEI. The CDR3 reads CASAVGASNTEAFF. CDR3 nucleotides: TGTGCCAGCGCTGTGGGGGCATCGAACACTGAAGCTTTCTTT.

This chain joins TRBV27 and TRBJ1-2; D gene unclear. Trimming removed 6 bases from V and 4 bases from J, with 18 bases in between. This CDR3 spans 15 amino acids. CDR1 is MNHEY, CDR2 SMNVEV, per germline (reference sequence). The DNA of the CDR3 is TGTGCCAGCAGCCGCAACCCCACAGAAATCTATGGCTACACCTTC. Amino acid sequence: CASSRNPTEIYGYTF.